The rows below give T cell receptor beta chains drawn from one sample of a study of OX40 agonist ivuxolimab in advanced cancers. Assay used: immunoSEQ multiplex PCR; TCRdb lists only in-frame clones, some missing. The sample records about 64,000 clones, around 84% being singletons. The specimen was CD4+ or CD8+ T cells sorted from blood, collected in a trial of the OX40 agonist ivuxolimab. The receptors shown here come from an adult with an advanced solid tumor such as melanoma, head and neck, liver or kidney cancer. Each CDR3 is given with its conserved first and last residue. D genes are given only for firm matches. Where a row states a size, it is once, few, many or the class of an expanded clone; other rows omit it.

-	TRBJ1-2	-	TRBV2	CASNFGYGYTF	TGTGCCAGCAACTTCGGCTATGGCTACACCTTC
TRBD1	TRBJ1-5	-	TRBV10-3	CAIRPGQNQPQHF	TGTGCCATCAGACCGGGACAGAATCAGCCCCAGCATTTT
-	TRBJ2-7	-	TRBV20-1	CSARHMEQYF	TGCAGTGCTAGACACATGGAGCAGTACTTC
-	TRBJ1-2	-	TRBV4-1	CASSHLTGLDGYTF	TGCGCCAGCAGCCACCTCACAGGGCTTGATGGCTACACCTTC
-	TRBJ2-4	-	TRBV5-8	CASSLRIVGLAKNIQYF	TGTGCCAGCAGCTTGCGGATAGTGGGGTTAGCCAAAAACATTCAGTACTTC
-	TRBJ1-2	once	TRBV14	CASSQEAPVRGNGYTF	TGTGCCAGCAGCCAAGAGGCTCCCGTGCGGGGGAATGGCTACACCTTC
-	TRBJ2-1	-	TRBV18	CASSQGSSNEQFF	TGTGCCAGCTCGCAGGGTTCCTCCAATGAGCAGTTCTTC
TRBD1	TRBJ1-4	-	TRBV19	CASSIDLSGTELELFF	TGTGCCAGTAGTATAGATCTATCCGGGACAGAGTTGGAACTGTTTTTT
-	TRBJ2-1	-	TRBV5-4	CARSSKQGNEQFF	TGTGCCAGAAGCTCGAAGCAGGGAAATGAGCAGTTCTTC
-	TRBJ2-3	-	TRBV9	CASSVGGARTDTQYF	TGTGCCAGCAGCGTAGGCGGGGCCCGCACAGATACGCAGTATTTT
-	TRBJ1-2	once	TRBV4-1	CASSLDEGLNYGYTF	TGCGCCAGCAGCCTCGATGAGGGACTTAACTATGGCTACACCTTC
-	TRBJ2-1	-	TRBV6-1	CASSVGLGNEQFF	TGTGCCAGCAGTGTGGGGCTCGGTAATGAGCAGTTCTTC
-	TRBJ2-5	few	TRBV2	CASSEGGLRLYGGQETQYF	TGTGCCAGCAGTGAAGGGGGACTGAGATTATACGGGGGCCAAGAGACCCAGTACTTC
TRBD2	TRBJ2-1	once	TRBV18	CASSTGLAGDNEQFF	TGTGCCAGCTCTACAGGGCTAGCGGGGGACAATGAGCAGTTCTTC
TRBD1	TRBJ2-1	few	TRBV27	CASSLEYRDSSYNEQFF	TGTGCCAGCAGTTTGGAATACCGGGACAGCTCCTACAATGAGCAGTTCTTC
TRBD1	TRBJ2-5	-	TRBV6-1	CASRGTGRQTQYF	TGTGCCAGCAGGGGGACAGGGAGACAGACCCAGTACTTC
TRBD2	TRBJ2-5	-	TRBV27	CASSLTRLARETQYF	TGTGCCAGCAGTTTAACCCGACTAGCGAGAGAGACCCAGTACTTC
TRBD1	TRBJ2-7	-	TRBV5-4	CASSRGTGGLEQYF	TGTGCCAGCAGTCGAGGGACAGGGGGACTCGAGCAGTACTTC
-	TRBJ1-4	-	TRBV6-6	CASGAMWGNEKLFF	TGTGCCAGCGGGGCCATGTGGGGTAATGAAAAACTGTTTTTT
TRBD1	TRBJ1-3	-	TRBV11-2	CASSYTQGVFSGNTIYF	TGTGCCAGCAGCTATACCCAGGGGGTCTTCTCTGGAAACACCATATATTTT
TRBD2	TRBJ2-2	-	TRBV18	CASSPRTSGGTSNTGELFF	TGTGCCAGCTCACCAAGGACTAGCGGGGGAACCTCGAACACCGGGGAGCTGTTTTTT
-	TRBJ1-5	-	TRBV2	CASRDQVNNQPQHF	TGTGCCAGCAGGGACCAGGTTAACAATCAGCCCCAGCATTTT
-	TRBJ2-3	-	TRBV5-1	CASSPGPKSTDTQYF	TGCGCCAGCAGCCCGGGACCGAAGAGCACAGATACGCAGTATTTT
TRBD1	TRBJ1-2	-	TRBV27	CASRAGTGRSYGYTF	TGTGCCAGCAGGGCTGGGACAGGGCGGTCCTATGGCTACACCTTC